This T cell receptor beta chain stems from a study of T cell responses to AZD1222 COVID-19 vaccine. Between the trimmed V and J ends, which lost 0 bases and 7 bases, there was a span of 16 bases. Looked up from germline, CDR1 is SGHAT and CDR2 is FQNNGV. The CDR3 runs 17 residues. Sequencing used immunoSEQ multiplex PCR; TCRdb keeps in-frame clones, though not all of them. The sample lists about 140,000 clones; less than 95% were seen once. Overall study findings and caveats: Repertoire samples came only from after the peak T cell response.

Remarks on this clone: Its antigen is not known.

Source: peripheral blood, taken on day 0 of AZD1222 vaccination. This sequence was found in an adult in good health. V gene TRBV11-2 combines with J gene TRBJ1-6; D is perhaps TRBD1 (6 bases). CDR3 in DNA: TGTGCCAGCAGCTTAGATGGGGTCAGGGGTGGAAATTCACCCCTCCACTTT. It codes for CASSLDGVRGGNSPLHF.